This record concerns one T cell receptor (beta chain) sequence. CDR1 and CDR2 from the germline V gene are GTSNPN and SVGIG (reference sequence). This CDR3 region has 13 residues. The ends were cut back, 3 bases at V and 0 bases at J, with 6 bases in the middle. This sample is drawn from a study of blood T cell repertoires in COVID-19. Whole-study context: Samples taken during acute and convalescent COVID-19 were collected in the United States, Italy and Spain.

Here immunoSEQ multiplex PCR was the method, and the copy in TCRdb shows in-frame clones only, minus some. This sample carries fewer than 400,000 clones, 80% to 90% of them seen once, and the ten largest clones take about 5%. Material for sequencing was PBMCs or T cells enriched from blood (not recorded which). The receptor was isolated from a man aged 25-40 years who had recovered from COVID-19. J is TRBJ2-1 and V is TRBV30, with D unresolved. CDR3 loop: CAWRLDSYNEQFF. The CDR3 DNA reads TGTGCCTGGAGGCTAGACTCCTACAATGAGCAGTTCTTC.